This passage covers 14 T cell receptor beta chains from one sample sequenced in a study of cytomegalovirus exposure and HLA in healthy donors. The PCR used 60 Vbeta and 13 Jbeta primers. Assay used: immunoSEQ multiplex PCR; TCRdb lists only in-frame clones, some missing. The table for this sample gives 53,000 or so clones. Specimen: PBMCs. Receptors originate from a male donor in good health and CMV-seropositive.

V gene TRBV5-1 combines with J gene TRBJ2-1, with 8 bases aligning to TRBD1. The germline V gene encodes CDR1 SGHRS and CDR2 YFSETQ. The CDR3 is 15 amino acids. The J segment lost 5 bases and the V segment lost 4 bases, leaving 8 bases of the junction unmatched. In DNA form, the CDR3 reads TGCGCCAGCAGCCTCGGACAGGGACGGGACAATGAGCAGTTCTTC. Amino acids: CASSLGQGRDNEQFF.

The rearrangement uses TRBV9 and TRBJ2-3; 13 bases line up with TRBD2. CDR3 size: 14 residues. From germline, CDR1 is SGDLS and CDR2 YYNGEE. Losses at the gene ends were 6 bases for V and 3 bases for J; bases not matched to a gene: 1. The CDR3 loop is CASTTSGGTDTQYF. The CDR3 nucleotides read TGTGCCAGCACGACTAGCGGGGGGACAGATACGCAGTATTTT.

The CDR3 is CASSYRDRASYEQYF. The CDR3 DNA is TGTGCCAGCAGCTATCGGGACAGGGCCTCCTACGAGCAGTACTTC. The chain joins TRBV5-4 to TRBJ2-7; 9 nucleotides line up with TRBD1. Germline V gene data show CDR1 as SGHNT and CDR2 as YYREEE (reference sequence). V was clipped by 3 bases and J by 0 bases; unmatched bases: 4. The CDR3 length is 15 residues. Together with reference TRBV5-4 and TRBJ2-7, the CDR3 gives the full variable domain: ETGVTQSPTHLIKTRGQQVTLRCSSQSGHNTVSWYQQALGQGPQFIFQYYREEENGRGNFPPRFSGLQFPNYSSELNVNALELDDSALYLCASSYRDRASYEQYFGPGTRLTVT.

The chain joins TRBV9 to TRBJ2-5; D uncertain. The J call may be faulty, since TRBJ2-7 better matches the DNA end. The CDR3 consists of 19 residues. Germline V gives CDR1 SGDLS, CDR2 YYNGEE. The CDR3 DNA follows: TGTGCCAGCAGCGTAGGAACGCTGTACCTCTCTCGCCAAACCTACGAGCAGTACTTC. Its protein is CASSVGTLYLSRQTYEQYF.

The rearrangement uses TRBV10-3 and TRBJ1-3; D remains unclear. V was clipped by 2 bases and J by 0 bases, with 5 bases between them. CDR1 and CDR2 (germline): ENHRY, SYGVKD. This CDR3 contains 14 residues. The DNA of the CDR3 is TGTGCCATCAGTGAGCCTAACTCTGGAAACACCATATATTTT. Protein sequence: CAISEPNSGNTIYF.

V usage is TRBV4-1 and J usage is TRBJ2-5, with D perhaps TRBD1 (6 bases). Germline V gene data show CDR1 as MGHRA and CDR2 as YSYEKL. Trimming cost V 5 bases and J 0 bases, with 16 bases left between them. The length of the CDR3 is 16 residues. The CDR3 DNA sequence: TGCGCCAGCAGCGGGATCAGGGGAAGGGACCAAGAGACCCAGTACTTC. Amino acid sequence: CASSGIRGRDQETQYF.

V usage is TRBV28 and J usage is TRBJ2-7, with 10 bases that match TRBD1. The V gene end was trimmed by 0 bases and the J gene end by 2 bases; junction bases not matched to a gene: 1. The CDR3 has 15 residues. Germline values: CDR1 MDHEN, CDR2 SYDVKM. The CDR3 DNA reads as TGTGCCAGCAGTTTATGGGGGACAGGGGCCTACGAGCAGTACTTC. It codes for CASSLWGTGAYEQYF. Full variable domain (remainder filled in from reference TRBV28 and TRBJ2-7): DVKVTQSSRYLVKRTGEKVFLECVQDMDHENMFWYRQDPGLGLRLIYFSYDVKMKEKGDIPEGYSVSREKKERFSLILESASTNQTSMYLCASSLWGTGAYEQYFGPGTRLTVT.

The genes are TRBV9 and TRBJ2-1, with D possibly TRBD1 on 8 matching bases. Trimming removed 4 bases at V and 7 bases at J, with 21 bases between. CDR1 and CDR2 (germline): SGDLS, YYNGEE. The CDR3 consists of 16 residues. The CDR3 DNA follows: TGTGCCAGCAGCTCCGGACAGGGAGGGGGGTGGAATGAGCAGTTCTTC. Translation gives CASSSGQGGGWNEQFF.

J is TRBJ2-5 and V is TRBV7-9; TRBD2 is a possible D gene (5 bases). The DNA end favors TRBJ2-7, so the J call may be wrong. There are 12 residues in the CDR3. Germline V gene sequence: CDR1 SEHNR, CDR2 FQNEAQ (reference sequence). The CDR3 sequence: CASSLRGFEQYF. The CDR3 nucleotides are TGTGCCAGCAGCTTAAGAGGGTTCGAGCAGTACTTC.

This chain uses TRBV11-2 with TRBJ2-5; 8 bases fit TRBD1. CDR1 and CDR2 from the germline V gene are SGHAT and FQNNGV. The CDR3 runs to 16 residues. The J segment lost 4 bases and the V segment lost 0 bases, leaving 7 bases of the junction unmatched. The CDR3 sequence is CASSLDPGGVLETQYF. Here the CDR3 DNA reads TGTGCCAGCAGCTTAGATCCAGGGGGCGTTTTAGAGACCCAGTACTTC.

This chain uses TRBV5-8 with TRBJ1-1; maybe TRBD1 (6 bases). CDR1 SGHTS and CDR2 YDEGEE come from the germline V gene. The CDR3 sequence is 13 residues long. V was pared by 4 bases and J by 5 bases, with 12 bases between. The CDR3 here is CASSATGYTEAFF. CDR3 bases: TGTGCCAGCAGCGCGACAGGATATACTGAAGCTTTCTTT.

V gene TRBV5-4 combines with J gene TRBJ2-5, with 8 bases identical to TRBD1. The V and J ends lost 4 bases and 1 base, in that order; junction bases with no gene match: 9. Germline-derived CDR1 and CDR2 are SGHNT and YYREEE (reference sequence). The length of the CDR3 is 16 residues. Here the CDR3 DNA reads TGTGCCAGCAGCCCCCTGGACAGGGCTTTCCAAGAGACCCAGTACTTC. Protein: CASSPLDRAFQETQYF.

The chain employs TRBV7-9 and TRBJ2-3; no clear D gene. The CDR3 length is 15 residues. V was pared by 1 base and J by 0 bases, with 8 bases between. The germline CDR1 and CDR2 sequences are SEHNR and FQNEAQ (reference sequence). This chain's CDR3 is CASSLESLSTDTQYF. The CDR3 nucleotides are TGTGCCAGCAGCTTAGAGAGCCTTAGCACAGATACGCAGTATTTT.

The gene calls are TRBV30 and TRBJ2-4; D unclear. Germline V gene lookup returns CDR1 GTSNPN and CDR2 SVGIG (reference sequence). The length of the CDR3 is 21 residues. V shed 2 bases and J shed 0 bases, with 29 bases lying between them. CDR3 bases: TGTGCCTGGAGTCCTCCCTCCCTGTACTCCAGGTCCCCCTTAGCCAAAAACATTCAGTACTTC. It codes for CAWSPPSLYSRSPLAKNIQYF.